This T cell receptor (beta chain) was recovered during a study of cytomegalovirus exposure and HLA in healthy donors. Notes on this clone: Its antigen is unidentified.

A multiplex PCR was run with 60 Vbeta primers and 13 Jbeta primers. Method: immunoSEQ multiplex PCR; TCRdb's copy keeps in-frame clones and lacks some. Of 210,000 or so clones in the sample, just under 85% were seen once. The germline CDR1 and CDR2 sequences are MDHEN and SYDVKM. V was pared by 7 bases and J by 0 bases, with 16 bases of the junction left unmatched. This CDR3 spans 18 amino acids. Study-wide results and limits: Many donors shared some public TCRs, even though most TCR sequences were rare.

Sequencing was done on a sample of PBMCs. The TCR was taken from a woman aged 40 to 50 in good health and CMV-seronegative. The rearrangement links TRBV28 to TRBJ1-1, with 8 bases lining up with TRBD1. The CDR3 protein is CASKKGLGTGGLNTEAFF. In nucleotides, the CDR3 is TGTGCCAGCAAAAAGGGTTTAGGGACAGGAGGGCTGAACACTGAAGCTTTCTTT.